These T cell receptor beta chains were read from a single sample in a study of PD-1 blockade in mismatch repair-deficient tumors. The assay was immunoSEQ multiplex PCR, and TCRdb's table has in-frame clones only and misses some. The table lists about 100,000 clones, approximately 83% of them singletons. The input for sequencing was peripheral blood, taken around 8 months after starting pembrolizumab. The source of these receptors is an adult with mismatch repair-deficient cancer. The CDR3 runs from the conserved cysteine through the conserved F or W. The D gene is left open where the match is weak. Only some rows state a clone size, as once, few, many or a class for expanded clones.

len	v_gene	abundance	j_gene	d_gene	CDR3aa	CDR3nt
14	TRBV19	.	TRBJ2-1	TRBD2	CASSITGTNNEQFF	TGTGCCAGTAGTATTACTGGGACTAACAATGAGCAGTTCTTC
19	TRBV11-3	.	TRBJ2-1	TRBD2	CASSLSKGTGLAAYNEQFF	TGTGCCAGCAGCTTATCAAAGGGTACAGGACTAGCGGCGTACAATGAGCAGTTCTTC
19	TRBV2	once	TRBJ1-3	TRBD1	CASSVPYTGTGSSGNTIYF	TGTGCCAGCAGTGTCCCTTATACCGGGACAGGGAGCTCTGGAAACACCATATATTTT
18	TRBV14	.	TRBJ2-4	TRBD2	CASSQEGLSGRRGDIQYF	TGTGCCAGCAGCCAAGAAGGACTTAGCGGGAGGAGAGGAGACATTCAGTACTTC
13	TRBV4-2	few	TRBJ2-7	.	CASSLQRTYEQYF	TGTGCCAGCAGCCTTCAGCGGACCTACGAGCAGTACTTC
14	TRBV27	.	TRBJ2-7	.	CASSLNRVDYEQYF	TGTGCCAGCAGTTTAAACAGGGTCGACTACGAGCAGTACTTC
15	TRBV9	.	TRBJ2-1	.	CASSADSLAYNEQFF	TGTGCCAGCAGCGCCGATAGCTTAGCGTACAATGAGCAGTTCTTC
17	TRBV11-2	.	TRBJ2-3	TRBD2	CASSTFTGTSGTDTQYF	TGTGCCAGCAGCACGTTCACCGGGACTAGCGGCACAGATACGCAGTATTTT
14	TRBV5-4	.	TRBJ2-1	.	CASSLVSRGNEQFF	TGTGCCAGCAGCTTGGTTTCCAGGGGCAATGAGCAGTTCTTC
13	TRBV11-3	.	TRBJ1-1	TRBD1	CASSQGGDTEAFF	TGTGCCAGCAGCCAGGGGGGCGACACTGAAGCTTTCTTT
15	TRBV14	.	TRBJ1-1	.	CASSQALGGFTEAFF	TGTGCCAGCAGCCAAGCGCTTGGGGGGTTCACTGAAGCTTTCTTT
13	TRBV7-6	.	TRBJ1-2	.	CASSFGENYGYTF	TGTGCCAGCAGCTTCGGAGAGAACTATGGCTACACCTTC
13	TRBV30	few	TRBJ1-2	.	CAWSVQGHSGYTF	TGTGCCTGGAGTGTGCAGGGCCATTCCGGCTACACCTTC
15	TRBV5-1	.	TRBJ1-4	TRBD1	CASSLEGTGMEKLFF	TGCGCCAGCAGCTTGGAGGGGACAGGGATGGAAAAACTGTTTTTT
14	TRBV19	.	TRBJ2-3	.	CASSDGALGDTQYF	TGTGCCAGCAGTGACGGGGCCCTCGGGGATACGCAGTATTTT
15	TRBV30	.	TRBJ1-3	.	CAWSVVTASGNTIYF	TGTGCCTGGAGTGTGGTGACGGCCTCTGGAAACACCATATATTTT
13	TRBV2	few	TRBJ2-3	TRBD2	CASREGTSGTQYF	TGTGCCAGCAGGGAGGGGACTAGCGGTACGCAGTATTTT
14	TRBV10-3	once	TRBJ2-3	.	CAINGGTPEGTQYF	TGTGCCATCAATGGGGGCACCCCAGAAGGTACGCAGTATTTT
14	TRBV7-9	.	TRBJ2-7	TRBD2	CASSRPGLGNEQYF	TGTGCCAGCAGCCGACCGGGACTAGGGAACGAGCAGTACTTC
15	TRBV27	.	TRBJ1-5	.	CASSLTRGGNQPQHF	TGTGCCAGCAGTTTAACCCGGGGGGGCAATCAGCCCCAGCATTTT
15	TRBV14	.	TRBJ2-2	.	CASSLQRANTGELFF	TGTGCCAGCAGCCTACAACGAGCAAACACCGGGGAGCTGTTTTTT
15	TRBV9	.	TRBJ1-1	.	CASSPDSGVNTEAFF	TGTGCCAGCAGCCCGGATTCAGGGGTCAACACTGAAGCTTTCTTT
18	TRBV7-2	.	TRBJ2-2	.	CASSYTSPSYGSSGELFF	TGTGCCAGCAGCTACACGTCCCCGTCTTACGGGAGCTCCGGGGAGCTGTTTTTT
15	TRBV30	once	TRBJ1-2	.	CAWSVPRPSPYGYTF	TGTGCCTGGAGTGTACCCCGACCCTCGCCCTATGGCTACACCTTC
12	TRBV9	once	TRBJ2-7	.	CASSPPSYEQYF	TGTGCCAGCAGCCCACCCTCTTACGAGCAGTACTTC
13	TRBV10-3	few	TRBJ2-1	.	CAISLDDLSEQFF	TGTGCCATCAGCTTGGATGACTTAAGTGAGCAGTTCTTC
17	TRBV29-1	.	TRBJ2-2	.	CSVEDDRKSRKRGELFF	TGCAGCGTTGAAGACGACCGCAAGAGTCGCAAACGCGGGGAGCTGTTTTTT
15	TRBV21-1	few	TRBJ2-7	.	CASSKVGSGKYEQYF	TGTGCCAGCAGCAAAGTCGGCAGCGGAAAATACGAGCAGTACTTC
13	TRBV5-4	.	TRBJ1-1	.	CASSGQTNTEAFF	TGTGCCAGCAGCGGGCAGACGAACACTGAAGCTTTCTTT
14	TRBV11-2	once	TRBJ1-1	.	CASSLTAMNTEAFF	TGTGCCAGCAGCTTAACAGCAATGAACACTGAAGCTTTCTTT
16	TRBV6-4	.	TRBJ2-1	.	CASSDSGRSEGNEQFF	TGTGCCAGCAGTGACTCGGGGCGGAGCGAGGGGAATGAGCAGTTCTTC
15	TRBV19	.	TRBJ1-2	TRBD1	CASTAGGSTNYGYTF	TGTGCCAGTACCGCAGGGGGGAGTACTAACTATGGCTACACCTTC